A selection of T cell receptor beta chains follows, all from one sample in a study of response to subunit inactivated influenza vaccine. One entry per CDR3 protein, called by TCRdb with MiXCR from the RT-PCR reads. The table records a few hundred thousand distinct CDR3 sequences, 9.5% to 13% of them present only once. Source: PBMCs from blood, taken more than 35 days after vaccination. The receptors were gathered from a man aged 45-65 years who received an inactivated influenza vaccine. The CDR3 runs from the conserved cysteine through the conserved F or W. D genes are given only for firm matches. The size of a clone is reported for some rows only, either as once, few or many, or as a class for expanded clones.

size	J	V	D	CDR3	DNA
many	TRBJ2-1	TRBV24-1	.	CATSGYNEQFF	TGTGCCACCTCAGGGTACAATGAGCAGTTCTTC
many	TRBJ2-7	TRBV10-3	.	CAISETGPNEQYF	TGTGCCATCAGTGAGACAGGCCCCAACGAGCAGTACTTC
.	TRBJ2-2	TRBV4-2	.	CASSPATTGELFF	TGTGCCAGCAGCCCAGCAACCACCGGGGAGCTGTTTTTT
many	TRBJ1-2	TRBV12-3/TRBV12-4	.	CASSPKGANYGYTF	TGTGCCAGCAGTCCGAAAGGAGCTAACTATGGCTACACCTTC
.	TRBJ2-7	TRBV19	TRBD1	CASEDRGSYEQYF	TGTGCCAGTGAGGACAGGGGGAGCTACGAGCAGTACTTC
few	TRBJ2-1	TRBV7-8	TRBD2	CASSPGTSGSAYNEQFF	TGTGCCAGCAGCCCCGGGACTAGCGGGAGCGCCTACAATGAGCAGTTCTTC
.	TRBJ2-1	TRBV18	.	CASSRRDTVYNEQFF	TGTGCCAGCTCCCGCCGGGACACCGTCTACAATGAGCAGTTCTTC
.	TRBJ2-1	TRBV20-1	TRBD2	CSARVGGEMPFF	TGCAGTGCTAGAGTGGGGGGGGAAATGCCATTCTTC
.	TRBJ1-1	TRBV30	.	CAWSAGFLNTEAFF	TGTGCCTGGAGTGCTGGTTTTTTAAACACTGAAGCTTTCTTT
.	TRBJ1-3	TRBV4-3	.	CASSQGAQGSGNTIYF	TGCGCCAGCAGCCAAGGTGCTCAGGGAAGTGGAAACACCATATATTTT